The T cell receptor beta chain described here comes from a study of identical twins. Trimming took off 1 base at V and 1 base at J, with 13 bases between the two ends. This CDR3 region has 16 residues. No donor was unhealthy or non-Caucasian. This clonotype was seen at least ten times. Its antigen is undetermined. Points from the study as a whole: Clonotypes of the beta chain that were abundant in cord blood carried fewer insertions (memory repertoires showed none).

Each CDR3 protein is one row after TCRdb ran MiXCR on the 5' RACE reads. The sample includes approximately 600,000 distinct CDR3 sequences, around 7.5% of them seen just once. The same sample was also studied in work on yellow fever vaccine responses in identical twins.

The specimen was PBMCs. This receptor was identified in a woman aged 18-29 years in good health. This chain links TRBV12-3 or TRBV12-4 with TRBJ1-1; D unclear. The CDR3: CASSLGRHGRNTEAFF. Written as DNA, the CDR3 is TGTGCCAGCAGTTTAGGACGACACGGGAGGAACACTGAAGCTTTCTTT.